A selection of T cell receptor beta chains follows, all from one sample in a study of blood T cells in healthy people across ages. TCRdb analysed the 5' RACE reads with MiXCR anew, one entry per CDR3 protein. The table records roughly 930,000 distinct CDR3 sequences, under 50% of them present only once. The sample taken for sequencing was blood. The receptors here all came from a man aged 25-45 years in good health. Both conserved end residues are part of each CDR3. D genes are given only for firm matches. Some rows mark clone size as missing; the rest say once, few, many or name a class of expanded clone.

V gene,D gene,J gene,CDR3 length,clone size,CDR3 protein,CDR3 DNA
TRBV27,TRBD2,TRBJ2-3,16,-,CASSLFGGASTDTQYF,TGTGCCAGCAGTTTATTCGGGGGGGCTAGCACAGATACGCAGTATTTT
TRBV4-3,-,TRBJ2-7,15,-,CASSQYRGRSYEQYF,TGCGCCAGCAGCCAATATCGGGGAAGGAGCTACGAGCAGTACTTC
TRBV19,-,TRBJ1-5,14,-,CASSMREIHQPQHF,TGTGCCAGTAGTATGCGGGAGATTCATCAGCCCCAGCATTTT
TRBV20-1,TRBD2,TRBJ2-7,15,-,CSAGGTGLAPYEQYF,TGCAGTGCTGGGGGTACAGGACTAGCGCCCTACGAGCAGTACTTC
TRBV7-9,TRBD2,TRBJ2-1,16,many,CASSPPGLAGLNEQFF,TGTGCCAGCAGCCCCCCCGGACTAGCGGGGCTCAATGAGCAGTTCTTC
TRBV5-1,-,TRBJ2-7,12,-,CASSLEGTEQYF,TGCGCCAGCAGCTTGGAGGGGACAGAGCAGTACTTC
TRBV3-1,-,TRBJ2-1,12,few,CASSQPTKEQFF,TGTGCCAGCAGCCAACCCACTAAGGAGCAGTTCTTC
TRBV20-1,-,TRBJ2-1,15,-,CSASPPGRGDNEQFF,TGCAGTGCTAGCCCCCCGGGCAGGGGGGACAATGAGCAGTTCTTC
TRBV18,-,TRBJ1-1,16,-,CASSPLTGTPNTEAFF,TGTGCCAGCTCACCACTAACCGGGACCCCGAACACTGAAGCTTTCTTT
TRBV6-5,-,TRBJ2-7,14,-,CASNSLGQSYEQYF,TGTGCCAGCAACTCCCTAGGACAGTCCTACGAGCAGTACTTC
TRBV20-1,TRBD2,TRBJ2-7,15,-,CSASGLAGGNYEQYF,TGCAGTGCTAGCGGCCTAGCGGGGGGAAACTACGAGCAGTACTTC
TRBV4-2,TRBD2,TRBJ2-7,15,-,CASSQLTSGGREQYF,TGTGCCAGCAGCCAATTGACTAGCGGGGGGCGCGAGCAGTACTTC
TRBV20-1,TRBD2,TRBJ2-3,14,-,CSARTSGGADTQYF,TGCAGTGCTAGGACTAGCGGGGGGGCTGATACGCAGTATTTT
TRBV29-1,TRBD1,TRBJ2-3,14,-,CSVGQGWHTDTQYF,TGCAGCGTAGGACAGGGGTGGCACACAGATACGCAGTATTTT
TRBV7-2,-,TRBJ1-1,15,few,CASSLLRGIDTEAFF,TGTGCCAGCAGCTTATTGCGGGGGATTGACACTGAAGCTTTCTTT
TRBV5-1,TRBD1,TRBJ2-5,16,-,CASSPARDSSQETQYF,TGCGCCAGCAGCCCGGCCCGGGACAGTTCACAAGAGACCCAGTACTTC
TRBV7-9,-,TRBJ1-5,15,-,CASSPPGYPDQPQHF,TGTGCCAGCAGCCCCCCGGGGTACCCTGATCAGCCCCAGCATTTT
TRBV6-5,TRBD2,TRBJ2-7,15,-,CASSYVWGGAYEQYF,TGTGCCAGCAGTTACGTATGGGGGGGGGCCTACGAGCAGTACTTC
TRBV7-8,-,TRBJ1-1,11,-,CASSQAGEAFF,TGTGCCAGCAGCCAGGCAGGTGAAGCTTTCTTT
TRBV4-1,TRBD2,TRBJ2-3,18,-,CASSQVVAGQDYTDTQYF,TGCGCCAGCAGCCAAGTGGTAGCGGGACAAGACTACACAGATACGCAGTATTTT
TRBV6-5,-,TRBJ1-1,13,-,CASSFQHGGSTFF,TGTGCCAGCAGTTTTCAACATGGGGGCTCGACTTTCTTT
TRBV7-2,-,TRBJ2-7,14,-,CASRSRAGPYEQYF,TGTGCCAGCAGGTCCCGGGCGGGACCCTACGAGCAGTACTTC
TRBV20-1,TRBD2,TRBJ2-1,13,-,CSAKGLAGGPGFF,TGCAGTGCAAAAGGACTAGCGGGGGGTCCGGGGTTCTTC
TRBV3-1,-,TRBJ1-4,15,few,CASSQAGPGGEKLFF,TGTGCCAGCAGCCAAGCCGGACCGGGTGGAGAAAAACTGTTTTTT
TRBV3-1,TRBD2,TRBJ2-5,16,few,CASSQRGSGTQETQYF,TGTGCCAGCAGCCAAAGGGGTAGCGGGACTCAAGAGACCCAGTACTTC
TRBV29-1,-,TRBJ2-3,13,few,CSDLQGPTDTQYF,TGCAGCGATTTACAGGGCCCCACAGATACGCAGTATTTT
TRBV7-2,-,TRBJ2-2,14,-,CASTPRERTGELFF,TGTGCCAGCACCCCCAGGGAGAGGACCGGGGAGCTGTTTTTT
TRBV3-1,TRBD1,TRBJ1-2,14,-,CASSLRDSLYGYTF,TGTGCCAGCAGCCTACGGGACAGCCTCTATGGCTACACCTTC
TRBV3-1,-,TRBJ2-7,17,-,CASSQNSSRLSSYEQYF,TGTGCCAGCAGCCAAAACTCCTCTAGACTGAGCTCCTACGAGCAGTACTTC
TRBV27,-,TRBJ1-4,14,-,CASTSQDGGEKLFF,TGTGCCAGCACCTCGCAAGACGGCGGTGAAAAACTGTTTTTT
TRBV2,-,TRBJ1-1,12,-,CASRRVGTEAFF,TGTGCCAGCAGGAGGGTTGGCACTGAAGCTTTCTTT
TRBV20-1,TRBD2,TRBJ2-5,16,-,CSARVQRGAIEETQYF,TGCAGTGCTAGAGTGCAGCGGGGGGCAATTGAAGAGACCCAGTACTTC
TRBV30,-,TRBJ2-7,15,few,CAWSVVGRRAYEQYF,TGTGCCTGGAGTGTAGTCGGGCGGCGGGCCTACGAGCAGTACTTC